This TCR beta chain appears in the sequencing data of a study of blood T cell repertoires in COVID-19. Overall study context: COVID-19 samples collected from the United States, Italy and Spain covered acute and convalescent phases. T cells, B-cell-depleted T cells, or PBMCs supplied cDNA or gDNA.

The CDR3 covers 12 residues. Looked up from germline, CDR1 is SGHRS and CDR2 is YFSETQ. Trimming stripped 0 bases from V and 6 bases from J, with 7 bases between. This clone was seen once. The authors' processing: Amplified reference gene primers provided the basis for estimating nucleated cell counts. TCRdb's table, derived via immunoSEQ multiplex PCR, lists solely in-frame clones and lacks some. That table furnishes V, J and clone size, whereas the DNA furnished D and trimming. In the table there are roughly 230,000 clones, about 86% of which are singletons. This TCR derives from a man aged 45 to 65 with active or convalescent COVID-19. The chain combines TRBV5-1 with TRBJ2-7; no clear D. The sequenced sample consisted of peripheral blood. The CDR3 loop is CASSLAGREQYF. DNA for the CDR3: TGCGCCAGCAGCTTGGCAGGTCGCGAGCAGTACTTC.